This TCR beta chain was found in a study of blood T cell repertoires in COVID-19. V lost 4 bases to trimming and J lost 10 bases; unmatched junction nucleotides: 4. The germline CDR1 and CDR2 sequences are LGHDT and YNNKEL (reference sequence). The CDR3 is 14 amino acids. Libraries were prepared by immunoSEQ multiplex PCR; TCRdb keeps only in-frame clonotypes and omits some of them. The sample consists of roughly 500,000 clones, 80% to 90% of them appearing once. Input material: PBMCs or T cells enriched from blood (not recorded which). This sequence originates from a woman aged 55 to 70 who had recovered from COVID-19. The chain combines TRBV3-1 (or the pseudogene TRBV3-2) with TRBJ1-6; 10 bases are a match to TRBD1. CDR3: CASSPDRGGSPLHF. The CDR3 DNA follows: TGTGCCAGCAGCCCGGACAGGGGGGGCTCACCCCTCCACTTT.